This TCR beta chain was sequenced during a study of cytomegalovirus exposure and HLA in healthy donors. Findings of the study overall: Follow-up analysis later connected one missense variant in DCLRE1C with trimming of TCR beta V- and J-genes.

About this clone itself: Its antigen remains unknown.

PCR involved 60 Vbeta and 13 Jbeta primers. Profiled with immunoSEQ multiplex PCR; TCRdb holds only in-frame clones, not every one. The data contain approximately 95,000 clones, around 75% of them singletons. Sequencing was done on a sample of PBMCs. The receptor's source is a man younger than 35 in good health and CMV-seropositive.

As DNA, the CDR3 is TGTGCCAGCAGCGCAGAACCGGGACAGGGGAATGAAAAACTGTTTTTT. It specifies CASSAEPGQGNEKLFF. This chain links TRBV5-4 with TRBJ1-4, with 10 bases aligning to TRBD1. Unmatched junction bases numbered 8, after V lost 4 bases and J lost 5 bases. CDR3 size: 16 residues. CDR1 SGHNT and CDR2 YYREEE come from the germline V gene (reference sequence).